This T cell receptor (beta chain) was found in a study of blood T cell repertoires in COVID-19. For the study at large: PBMCs, B-cell-depleted T cells, or T cells were the source of the cDNA or gDNA that made up the material.

The CDR3 contains 13 residues. V gave up 6 bases and J gave up 1 base, with 9 bases separating them. Germline CDR1 is ENHRY and CDR2 is SYGVKD. Original data processing: Reference gene primer amplification gave nucleated cell count estimates. Profiling relied on immunoSEQ multiplex PCR, and the TCRdb table lists in-frame clones only, not all of them. D and trimming come from the DNA, and the V and J calls and clone size come from that table. The data show more than 75,000 clones, around 90% seen once. The sequencing input was peripheral blood. The chain employs TRBV10-3 and TRBJ1-1; D perhaps matches TRBD1 (5 bases). This receptor was taken from a woman aged 80 or older with acute or convalescent COVID-19. The CDR3 DNA sequence: TGTGCCATCAGAAGGGGTCCGAACACTGAAGCTTTCTTT. It translates to CAIRRGPNTEAFF.